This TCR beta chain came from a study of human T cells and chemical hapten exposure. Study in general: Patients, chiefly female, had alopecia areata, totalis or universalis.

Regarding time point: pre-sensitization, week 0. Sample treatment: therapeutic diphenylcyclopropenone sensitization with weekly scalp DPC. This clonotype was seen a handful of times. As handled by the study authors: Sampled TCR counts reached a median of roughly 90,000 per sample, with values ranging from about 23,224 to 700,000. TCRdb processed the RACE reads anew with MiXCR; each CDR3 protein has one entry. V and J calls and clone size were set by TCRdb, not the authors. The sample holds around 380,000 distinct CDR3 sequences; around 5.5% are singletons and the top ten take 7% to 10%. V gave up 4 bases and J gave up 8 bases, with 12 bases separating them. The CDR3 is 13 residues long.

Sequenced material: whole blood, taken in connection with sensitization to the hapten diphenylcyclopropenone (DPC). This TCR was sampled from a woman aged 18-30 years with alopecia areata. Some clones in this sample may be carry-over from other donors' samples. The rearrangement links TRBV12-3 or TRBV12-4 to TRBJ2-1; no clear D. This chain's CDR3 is CASSSDSPHEQFF. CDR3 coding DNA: TGTGCCAGCAGTTCAGATAGCCCTCATGAGCAGTTCTTC.